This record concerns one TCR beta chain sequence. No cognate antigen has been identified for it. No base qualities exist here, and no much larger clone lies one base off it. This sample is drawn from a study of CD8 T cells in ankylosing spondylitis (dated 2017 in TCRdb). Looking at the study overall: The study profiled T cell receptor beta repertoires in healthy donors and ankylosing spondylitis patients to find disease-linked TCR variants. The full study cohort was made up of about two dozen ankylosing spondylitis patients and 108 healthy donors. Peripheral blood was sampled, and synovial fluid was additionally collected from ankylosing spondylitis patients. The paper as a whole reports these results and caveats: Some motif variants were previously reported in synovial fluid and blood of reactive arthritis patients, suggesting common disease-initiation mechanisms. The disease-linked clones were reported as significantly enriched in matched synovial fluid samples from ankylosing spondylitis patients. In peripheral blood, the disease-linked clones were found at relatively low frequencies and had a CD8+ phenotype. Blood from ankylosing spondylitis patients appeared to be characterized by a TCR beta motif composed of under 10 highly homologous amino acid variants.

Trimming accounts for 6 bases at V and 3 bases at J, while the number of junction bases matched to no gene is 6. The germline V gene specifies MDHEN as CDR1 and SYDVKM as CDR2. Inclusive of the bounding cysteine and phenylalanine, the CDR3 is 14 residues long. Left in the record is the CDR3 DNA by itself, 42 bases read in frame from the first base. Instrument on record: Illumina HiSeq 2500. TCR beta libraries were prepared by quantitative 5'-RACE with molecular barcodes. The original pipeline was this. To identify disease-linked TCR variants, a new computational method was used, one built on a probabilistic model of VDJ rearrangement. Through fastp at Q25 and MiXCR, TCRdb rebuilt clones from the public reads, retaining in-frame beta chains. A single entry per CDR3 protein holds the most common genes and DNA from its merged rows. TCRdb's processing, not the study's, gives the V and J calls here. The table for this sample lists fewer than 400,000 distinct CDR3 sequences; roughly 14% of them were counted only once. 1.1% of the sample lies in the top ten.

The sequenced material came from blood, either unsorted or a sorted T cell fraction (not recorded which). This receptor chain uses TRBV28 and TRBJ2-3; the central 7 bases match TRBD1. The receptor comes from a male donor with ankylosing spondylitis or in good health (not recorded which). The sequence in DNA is TGTGCCAGCAGGCCGGGACAGTTAACAGATACGCAGTATTTT. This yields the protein CASRPGQLTDTQYF.